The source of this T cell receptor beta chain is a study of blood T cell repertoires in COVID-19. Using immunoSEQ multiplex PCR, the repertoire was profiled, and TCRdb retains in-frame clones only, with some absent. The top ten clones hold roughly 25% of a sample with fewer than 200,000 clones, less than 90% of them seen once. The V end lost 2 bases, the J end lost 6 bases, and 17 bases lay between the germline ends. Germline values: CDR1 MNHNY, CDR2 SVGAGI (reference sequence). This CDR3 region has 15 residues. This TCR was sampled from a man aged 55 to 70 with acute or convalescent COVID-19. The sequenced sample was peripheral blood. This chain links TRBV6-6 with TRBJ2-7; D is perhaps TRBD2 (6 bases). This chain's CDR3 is CASSYLGGNMAEQYV. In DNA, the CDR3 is TGTGCCAGCAGTTACCTGGGGGGTAATATGGCCGAGCAGTACGTC.